This TCR beta chain is from a study of blood T cells in healthy people across ages. Study-level background: The capture of about one barcoded beta molecule per two T cells was achieved by template switching. Study-level results: A conclusive naive versus antigen-experienced comparison was prevented by the unsorted PBMCs.

Germline CDR1 MNHEY, CDR2 SVGAGI. With 0 bases removed from V and 12 bases from J, the gap between germline ends came to 14 bases. This CDR3 region has 13 residues. Healthy individuals of Caucasian origin from Russia, aged about 6 to 95, served as donors. A minimum of 5 micrograms of total RNA was extracted per sample. With a J-beta primer mix and a sample-barcoded 5' primer, a second PCR ran 7 to 11 cycles. TCRdb itself ran the 5' RACE reads through MiXCR, one entry per CDR3 protein. The sample consists of some 1,800,000 distinct CDR3 sequences, roughly two fifths of them appearing once. Details on this clonotype: Its antigen is unidentified.

The rearrangement joins TRBV6-5 to TRBJ1-1, with D possibly TRBD1 on 5 matching bases. Specimen: blood. This TCR was sampled from a human donor in good health. The CDR3 DNA reads TGTGCCAGCAGTTACTCGAGAGGGGAAAAAACTTTCTTT. It specifies CASSYSRGEKTFF.